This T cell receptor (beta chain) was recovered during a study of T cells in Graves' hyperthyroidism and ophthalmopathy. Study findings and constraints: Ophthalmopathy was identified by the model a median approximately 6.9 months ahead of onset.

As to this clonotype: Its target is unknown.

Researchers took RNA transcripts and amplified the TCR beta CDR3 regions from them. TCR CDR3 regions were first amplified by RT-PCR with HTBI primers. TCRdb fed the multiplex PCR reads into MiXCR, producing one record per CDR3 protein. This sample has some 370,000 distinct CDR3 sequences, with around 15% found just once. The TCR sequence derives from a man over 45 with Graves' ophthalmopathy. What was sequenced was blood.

The CDR3 is CASSVHPGLAGTRANVLTF. The CDR3 nucleotides are TGTGCCAGCAGCGTTCACCCGGGACTAGCGGGAACCAGGGCCAACGTCCTGACTTTC. The gene calls are TRBV9 and TRBJ2-6; 13 nucleotides line up with TRBD2. Germline CDR1 and CDR2: SGDLS and YYNGEE. This CDR3 spans 19 amino acids. The trim removed 2 bases at V and 5 bases at J, leaving 10 bases unmatched. The variable domain in full, completed from reference TRBV9 and TRBJ2-6, reads DSGVTQTPKHLITATGQRVTLRCSPRSGDLSVYWYQQSLDQGLQFLIQYYNGEERAKGNILERFSAQQFPDLHSELNLSSLELGDSALYFCASSVHPGLAGTRANVLTFGAGSRLTVL.